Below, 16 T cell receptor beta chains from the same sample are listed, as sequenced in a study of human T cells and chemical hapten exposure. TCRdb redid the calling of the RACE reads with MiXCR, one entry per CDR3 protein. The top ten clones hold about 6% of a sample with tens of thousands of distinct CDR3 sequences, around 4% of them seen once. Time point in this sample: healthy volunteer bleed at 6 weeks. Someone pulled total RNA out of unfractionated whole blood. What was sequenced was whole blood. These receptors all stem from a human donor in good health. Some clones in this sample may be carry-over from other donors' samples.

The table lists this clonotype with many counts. In nucleotides, the CDR3 is TGTGCCAGCAGTTCCCGGGACACTCCCACAGATACGCAGTATTTT. This translates into CASSSRDTPTDTQYF. The V and J genes are TRBV27 and TRBJ2-3, with a possible D match to TRBD1 (6 bases). CDR1 is MNHEY, CDR2 SMNVEV, per germline (reference sequence). This CDR3 spans 15 amino acids. V was pared by 4 bases and J by 2 bases, with 13 bases between.

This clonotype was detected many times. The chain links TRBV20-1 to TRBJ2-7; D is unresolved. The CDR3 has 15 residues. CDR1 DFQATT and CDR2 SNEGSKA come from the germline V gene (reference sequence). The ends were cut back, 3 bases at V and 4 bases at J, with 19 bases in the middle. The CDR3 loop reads CSARKEAGAFYEQYF. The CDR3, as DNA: TGCAGTGCTAGGAAAGAGGCAGGCGCATTTTACGAGCAGTACTTC.

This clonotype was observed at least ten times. The CDR3 protein is CSAGSSGTDTQYF. In nucleotides, the CDR3 is TGCAGCGCTGGGTCTAGCGGCACAGATACGCAGTATTTT. The rearrangement uses TRBV29-1 and TRBJ2-3; TRBD2 might be the D (6 bases). Trimming pared 7 bases from V and 1 base from J, leaving 12 bases between. The CDR3 is made up of 13 amino acids. Germline V CDR1 and CDR2: SQVTM, ANQGSEA.

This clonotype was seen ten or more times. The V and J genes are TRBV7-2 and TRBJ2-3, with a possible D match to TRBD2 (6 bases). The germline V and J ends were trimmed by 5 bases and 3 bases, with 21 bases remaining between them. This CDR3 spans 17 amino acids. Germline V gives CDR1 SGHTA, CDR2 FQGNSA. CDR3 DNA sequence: TGTGCCAGCAGCCTTCAGGGAGCGGGCGGTAGGACAGATACGCAGTATTTT. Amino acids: CASSLQGAGGRTDTQYF.

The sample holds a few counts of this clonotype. The CDR3 here is CASSDMPGAGELFF. The CDR3, as DNA: TGTGCCAGCAGTGACATGCCCGGGGCCGGGGAGCTGTTTTTT. The rearrangement links TRBV6-4 to TRBJ2-2; D might be TRBD2 (5 bases). The germline V gene encodes CDR1 MRHNA and CDR2 SNTAGT. Deletions cut 2 bases from V and 6 bases from J, with 10 bases between. The CDR3 spans 14 residues.

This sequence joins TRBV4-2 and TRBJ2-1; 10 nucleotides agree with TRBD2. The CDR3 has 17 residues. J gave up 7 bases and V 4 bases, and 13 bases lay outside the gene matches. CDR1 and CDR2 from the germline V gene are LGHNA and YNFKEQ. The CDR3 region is CASSPQEGAGGPNEQFF. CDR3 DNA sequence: TGTGCCAGCAGCCCCCAGGAGGGAGCGGGAGGGCCTAATGAGCAGTTCTTC.

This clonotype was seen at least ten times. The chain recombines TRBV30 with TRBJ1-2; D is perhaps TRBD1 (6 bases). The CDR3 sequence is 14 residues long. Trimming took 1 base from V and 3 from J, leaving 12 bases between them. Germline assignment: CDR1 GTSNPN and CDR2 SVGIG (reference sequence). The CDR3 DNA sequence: TGTGCCTGGAGTGGTAGGGGGACTTACTATGGCTACACCTTC. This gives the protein CAWSGRGTYYGYTF.

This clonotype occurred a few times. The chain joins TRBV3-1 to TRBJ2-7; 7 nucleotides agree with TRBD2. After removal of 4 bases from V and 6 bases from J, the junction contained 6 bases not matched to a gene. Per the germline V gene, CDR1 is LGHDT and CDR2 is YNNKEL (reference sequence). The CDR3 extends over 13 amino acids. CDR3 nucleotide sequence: TGTGCCAGCAGCCTTGGGACTATCTTCGAGCAGTACTTC. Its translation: CASSLGTIFEQYF.

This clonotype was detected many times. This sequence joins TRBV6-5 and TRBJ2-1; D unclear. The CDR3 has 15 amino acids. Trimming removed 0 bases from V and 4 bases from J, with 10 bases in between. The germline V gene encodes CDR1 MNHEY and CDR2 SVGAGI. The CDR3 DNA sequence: TGTGCCAGCAGTTACTCGGAGATTCTGTACAATGAGCAGTTCTTC. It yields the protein CASSYSEILYNEQFF.

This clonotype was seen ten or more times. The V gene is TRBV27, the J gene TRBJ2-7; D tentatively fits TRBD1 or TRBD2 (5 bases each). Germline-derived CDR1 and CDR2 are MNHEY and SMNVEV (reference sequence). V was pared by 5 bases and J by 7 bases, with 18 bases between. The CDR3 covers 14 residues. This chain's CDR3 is CASSLASRGVEQYF. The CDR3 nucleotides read TGTGCCAGCAGTCTCGCCAGTAGGGGAGTGGAGCAGTACTTC.

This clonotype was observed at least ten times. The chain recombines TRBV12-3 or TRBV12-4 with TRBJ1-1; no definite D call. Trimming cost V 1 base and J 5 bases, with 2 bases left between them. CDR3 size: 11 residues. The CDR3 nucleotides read TGTGCCAGCAGTTTAGAGACTGAAGCTTTCTTT. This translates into CASSLETEAFF.

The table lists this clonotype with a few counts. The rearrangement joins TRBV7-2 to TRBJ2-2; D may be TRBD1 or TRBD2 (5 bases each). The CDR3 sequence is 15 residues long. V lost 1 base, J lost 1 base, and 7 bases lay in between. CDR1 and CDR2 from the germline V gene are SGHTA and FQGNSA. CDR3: CASSLGGGNTGELFF. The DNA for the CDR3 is TGTGCCAGCAGCTTAGGTGGGGGGAACACCGGGGAGCTGTTTTTT.

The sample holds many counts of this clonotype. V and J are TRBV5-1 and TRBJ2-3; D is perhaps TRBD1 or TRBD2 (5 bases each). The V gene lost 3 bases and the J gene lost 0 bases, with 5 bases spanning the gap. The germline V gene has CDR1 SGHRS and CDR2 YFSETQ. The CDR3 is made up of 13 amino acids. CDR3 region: CASSWDSTDTQYF. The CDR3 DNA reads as TGCGCCAGCAGCTGGGACAGCACAGATACGCAGTATTTT.

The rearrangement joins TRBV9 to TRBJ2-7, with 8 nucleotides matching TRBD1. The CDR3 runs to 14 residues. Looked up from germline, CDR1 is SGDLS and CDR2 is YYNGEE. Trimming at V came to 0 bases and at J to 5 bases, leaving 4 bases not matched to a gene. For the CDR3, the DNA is TGTGCCAGCAGCGTAGGACAGGGGATCCACGAGCAGTACTTC. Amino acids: CASSVGQGIHEQYF.

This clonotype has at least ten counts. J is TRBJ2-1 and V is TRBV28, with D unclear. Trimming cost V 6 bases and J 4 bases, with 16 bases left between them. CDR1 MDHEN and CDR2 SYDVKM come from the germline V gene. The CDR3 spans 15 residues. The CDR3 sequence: CASSRAPTGYNEQFF. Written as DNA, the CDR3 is TGTGCCAGCAGCCGCGCCCCGACCGGGTACAATGAGCAGTTCTTC.

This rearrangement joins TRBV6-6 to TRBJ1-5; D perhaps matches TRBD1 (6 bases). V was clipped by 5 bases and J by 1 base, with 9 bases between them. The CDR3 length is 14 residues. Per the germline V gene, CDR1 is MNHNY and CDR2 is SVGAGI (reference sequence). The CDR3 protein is CASSVTGSNQPQHF. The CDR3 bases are TGTGCCAGCAGTGTCACAGGGAGCAATCAGCCCCAGCATTTT.